This T cell receptor (beta chain) is drawn from a study of CD8+CD57+ T cells in acquired aplastic anemia. Study summary: Sorted CD4+ and CD8+ cells yielded roughly 3.2 ug of DNA on average.

This clonotype showed up just a few times. As yet, its antigen is unknown. General study findings and limits: Controls and patients did not differ significantly in CD8+ Simpson's diversity. Patients and controls shared under 35 CD8+ CDR3 sequences, which appeared highly expressed in patients and within their immunodominant clones.

With V trimmed by 4 bases and J by 16 bases, 9 bases remained unmatched. The germline V gene encodes CDR1 SGHDT and CDR2 YYEEEE. This CDR3 contains 12 residues. Profiles of TCR beta VDJ and CDR3 were generated from a genomic DNA template. TCRdb reprocessed the reads via MiXCR and lists one record per CDR3 protein. The sample includes roughly 300,000 distinct CDR3 sequences, roughly half of them seen just once. The sequenced material came from sorted CD4+, CD8+, or CD8+CD57+ T cells (not recorded which) from PBMCs. V is TRBV5-6 and J is TRBJ2-1; 9 positions match TRBD2. The TCR was taken from a human donor with severe aplastic anemia or a healthy control (not recorded which). This CDR3 is CASSRIAGECFF. The CDR3 DNA reads as TGTGCCAGCAGCCGAATAGCGGGGGAGTGTTTCTTC.